This T cell receptor (beta chain) was sequenced during a study of cytomegalovirus exposure and HLA in healthy donors. At the level of the study: Samples from HLA-typed donors yielded about 86 million unique TCRs in an early data release. Whole-study results and caveats: The majority of CMV-associated TCR beta chains were reported as apparently HLA-restricted in a later analysis. TCR sequences were mostly rare, though some public TCRs occurred in many donors. An ancestry cluster, one associated with Asian ancestry, reportedly showed fewer N-insertions than the approximately 670-donor mean in a later analysis.

With regard to this clone: What it recognizes is unknown.

60 Vbeta and 13 Jbeta primers were used in PCR. Data came from immunoSEQ multiplex PCR; TCRdb stores just in-frame clones and leaves some out. In the table there are around 170,000 clones, about 72% of which are singletons. V was clipped by 7 bases and J by 0 bases; unmatched bases: 10. CDR3 length equals 16 residues. Germline-derived CDR1 and CDR2 are SGHTS and YDEGEE. The sample consisted of PBMCs. The receptor was isolated from a girl aged 5-17 years in good health and CMV-seronegative. This rearrangement joins TRBV5-8 to TRBJ2-4; 7 nucleotides line up with TRBD1. CDR3 coding DNA: TGTGCCAGCTGTTTCGGGACAGAACTAGCCAAAAACATTCAGTACTTC. It is translated as CASCFGTELAKNIQYF.